The rows below give T cell receptor beta chains drawn from one sample of a study of blood T cell repertoires in COVID-19. Using immunoSEQ multiplex PCR, the repertoire was profiled, and TCRdb retains in-frame clones only, with some absent. The sample comprises 65,000 to 70,000 clones, 75% to 90% of which are singletons, and 16% rests with the top ten. What was sequenced was peripheral blood. Receptor source: a middle-aged man with COVID-19, enrolled during active disease. Both conserved end residues are part of each CDR3. The D gene is left open where the match is weak. Not every row has a clone size; where given, it reads once, few, many or a size class.

j_call	clone_size	d_call	v_call	cdr3_nt	cdr3_aa
TRBJ2-3	NA	NA	TRBV4-2	TGTGCCAGCAGCCAAATGACAGACACACAGTCCACAGATACGCAGTATTTT	CASSQMTDTQSTDTQYF
TRBJ1-2	few	NA	TRBV3-1/TRBV3-2	TGTGCCAGCAGCCCACCACCGGGAACAGTGGGTGGCTACACCTTC	CASSPPPGTVGGYTF
TRBJ1-4	NA	TRBD1	TRBV6-5	TGTGCCAGCAGTTCCGGGACAGGGGGCGGTGAAAAACTGTTTTTT	CASSSGTGGGEKLFF
TRBJ2-1	NA	TRBD2	TRBV4-1	TGCGCCAGCAGCCAAGGACTAGCGGGGGCCAGGTCCAATGAGCAGTTCTTC	CASSQGLAGARSNEQFF
TRBJ2-3	once	NA	TRBV10-3	TGTGCCATCAGCCCCGGGACAATGGCTCCCACAGATACGCAGTATTTT	CAISPGTMAPTDTQYF
TRBJ2-3	NA	TRBD2	TRBV5-1	TGCGCCAGCAGCACTAGCGGCATGGCAGATACGCAGTATTTT	CASSTSGMADTQYF
TRBJ1-1	NA	NA	TRBV12-3/TRBV12-4	TGTGCCAGCAGTTTGCTCTATGACACTGAAGCTTTCTTT	CASSLLYDTEAFF
TRBJ1-1	NA	TRBD1	TRBV6-5	TGTGCCAGCAGTTTGACAGGGGAGTCTGAAGCTTTCTTT	CASSLTGESEAFF
TRBJ2-3	NA	TRBD2	TRBV6-5	TGTGCCAGTCAGCGGGGCGTCCTCGACACAGATACGCAGTATTTT	CASQRGVLDTDTQYF
TRBJ1-2	NA	NA	TRBV28	TGTGCCAGCAGTTCCGAGGGAACGGTTCAGAATGGCTACACCTTC	CASSSEGTVQNGYTF
TRBJ2-7	NA	TRBD1	TRBV30	TGTGCCTGGGCGCGACAGGGCGTTAACGAGCAGTACTTC	CAWARQGVNEQYF
TRBJ2-3	NA	NA	TRBV6-5	TGTGCCAGCAGTTACTCTGGAGGGGCCCACACAGATACGCAGTATTTT	CASSYSGGAHTDTQYF
TRBJ1-5	NA	NA	TRBV6-6	TGTGCCAGCAGTCCAAACAATGGGGCAGGGAACGATCAGCCCCAGCATTTT	CASSPNNGAGNDQPQHF
TRBJ2-2	once	NA	TRBV7-6	TGTGCCAGCAGCTTAAACCCGCTCGGGAACACCGGGGAGCTGTTTTTT	CASSLNPLGNTGELFF
TRBJ2-1	NA	TRBD2	TRBV4-1	TGCGCCAGCAGCCAAGCTAGCGGGGTCGTCAATGAGCAGTTCTTC	CASSQASGVVNEQFF
TRBJ2-7	NA	TRBD1	TRBV5-6	TGTGCCAGCAGCTGGGGACAGCTAGCCTACGAGCAGTACTTC	CASSWGQLAYEQYF
TRBJ2-3	NA	NA	TRBV28	TGTGCCTCGGGGGTCCCACCCGTGGCAGATACGCAGTATTTT	CASGVPPVADTQYF
TRBJ2-7	NA	TRBD1	TRBV5-4	TGTGCCAGCAGCTTGGTACCCTCCCAGGGGGCGGACTACGAGCAGTACTTC	CASSLVPSQGADYEQYF
TRBJ1-6	NA	TRBD1	TRBV6-5	TGTGCCAGCAGTTACTCGGACAGGGACGATTCACCCCTCCACTTT	CASSYSDRDDSPLHF
TRBJ1-1	NA	NA	TRBV18	TGTGCCAGCTCACCTCGGGTGCAGAACACTGAAGCTTTCTTT	CASSPRVQNTEAFF
TRBJ2-7	NA	TRBD1	TRBV3-1/TRBV3-2	TGTGCCAGCAGCCGTACGGACAGGGGGGACGAGCAGTACTTC	CASSRTDRGDEQYF
TRBJ2-3	NA	NA	TRBV5-4	TGTGCCAGCAACAAAGGGGCTTCCGGAAACACAGATACGCAGTATTTT	CASNKGASGNTDTQYF
TRBJ2-5	NA	NA	TRBV3-1/TRBV3-2	TGTGCCAGCAGCCACCAAGCAGAGACCCAGTACTTC	CASSHQAETQYF
TRBJ2-1	NA	NA	TRBV18	TGTGCCAGCTCACCTTCGATTGCTGGCTATGAGCAGTTCTTC	CASSPSIAGYEQFF
TRBJ1-5	NA	TRBD1	TRBV4-2	TGTGCCAGCAGCCAAGATCTGGACAGGGGGTCTTCAAGCAATCAGCCCCAGCATTTT	CASSQDLDRGSSSNQPQHF
TRBJ1-2	NA	NA	TRBV12-3/TRBV12-4	TGTGCCAGCAGTGAGTCTGCCTATGGCTACACCTTC	CASSESAYGYTF
TRBJ1-4	NA	NA	TRBV6-5	TGTGCCAGCGCCTGGAGGGAAGGTGAAAAACTGTTTTTT	CASAWREGEKLFF
TRBJ1-3	few	NA	TRBV3-1/TRBV3-2	TGTGCCAGCAGCCAAGTAACCACTGACACCATATATTTT	CASSQVTTDTIYF
TRBJ1-2	few	TRBD1	TRBV2	TGTGCCAGCAGGAAGACAGGGGAGGCCTACACCTTC	CASRKTGEAYTF
TRBJ1-4	NA	NA	TRBV5-1	TGCGCCAGCAGCTTGCCGGTACAGATTAGTAATGAAAAACTGTTTTTT	CASSLPVQISNEKLFF
TRBJ1-1	NA	NA	TRBV6-5	TGTGCCAGCAGTTACTCAGGGGGTCCTAACACTGAAGCTTTCTTT	CASSYSGGPNTEAFF
TRBJ1-4	NA	NA	TRBV10-2	TGCGCCAGCAGGGTCGGACTGGCTAATGAAAAACTGTTTTTT	CASRVGLANEKLFF
TRBJ1-2	NA	NA	TRBV5-5	TGTGCCAGCAGCCCACACAACTATGGCTACACCTTC	CASSPHNYGYTF
TRBJ2-5	NA	NA	TRBV7-6	TGTGCCAGCAGCTCCCAGGGGGGAAGGGTGCAGACCCAGTACTTC	CASSSQGGRVQTQYF
TRBJ2-4	NA	TRBD2	TRBV9	TGTGCCAGCAGCCTGACTAGCGGGGGTTCTGCTGGGGCCAAAAACATTCAGTACTTC	CASSLTSGGSAGAKNIQYF
TRBJ1-2	NA	TRBD1	TRBV29-1	TGCAGCGTTGACCCGGACAGGGATGGCTACACCTTC	CSVDPDRDGYTF
TRBJ1-1	NA	TRBD1	TRBV2	TGTGCCAGCAGGGGACAGGGAGAGACTGAAGCTTTCTTT	CASRGQGETEAFF
TRBJ2-3	NA	TRBD1	TRBV5-4	TGTGCCAGCAGCTTTCGACAGGGAGCTGAAGATACGCAGTATTTT	CASSFRQGAEDTQYF
TRBJ2-5	NA	NA	TRBV25-1	TGTGCCAGCAGTGAACGTGGGGCGGCACAAGAGACCCAGTACTTC	CASSERGAAQETQYF
TRBJ1-4	NA	TRBD1	TRBV11-1	TGTGCCAGCAGCCACCGGACAGGGGATGAAAAACTGTTTTTT	CASSHRTGDEKLFF
TRBJ1-2	NA	TRBD1	TRBV3-1/TRBV3-2	TGTGCCAGCAGGTTACAGGGGGTTGAAGGTGGCTACACCTTC	CASRLQGVEGGYTF
TRBJ1-6	NA	TRBD1	TRBV28	TGTGCCAGCAGTTTGGGTGACAGGGAGAATTCACCCCTCCACTTT	CASSLGDRENSPLHF
TRBJ2-2	few	NA	TRBV19	TGTGCCAGTAGTTCCCGACAGGCGAACACCGGGGAGCTGTTTTTT	CASSSRQANTGELFF
TRBJ2-7	few	TRBD2	TRBV7-9	TGTGCCAGCAGCCCCCGGGGGGGCTCAAACGAGCAGTACTTC	CASSPRGGSNEQYF
TRBJ1-1	NA	NA	TRBV18	TGTGCCAGCTCGCAGGGTAACACTGAAGCTTTCTTT	CASSQGNTEAFF
TRBJ2-1	NA	TRBD2	TRBV3-1/TRBV3-2	TGTGCCAGCAGCCAAGATAGGGCAGCGGGGGTTAAGTTCTTC	CASSQDRAAGVKFF
TRBJ1-2	NA	NA	TRBV18	TGTGCCAGCTCACCGGACAGCAACTATGGCTACACCTTC	CASSPDSNYGYTF
TRBJ2-2	NA	NA	TRBV6-1	TGTGCCAGCAGTGAAAGAAGAGGGAGCACCGGGGAGCTGTTTTTT	CASSERRGSTGELFF
TRBJ2-2	NA	NA	TRBV30	TGTGCCTGGAGTCGGGACTTATCCACCGGGGAGCTGTTTTTT	CAWSRDLSTGELFF
TRBJ2-5	NA	NA	TRBV7-9	TGTGCCAGCAGCTTTGCGACAGCCCAAGAGACCCAGTACTTC	CASSFATAQETQYF
TRBJ1-1	NA	NA	TRBV7-6	TGTGCCAGCAGCCTCCAGAGAGGGGGCACTGAAGCTTTCTTT	CASSLQRGGTEAFF
TRBJ2-3	NA	TRBD2	TRBV28	TGTGCCAGCAGTCCGCCGGGGGGGCAAGATACGCAGTATTTT	CASSPPGGQDTQYF
TRBJ2-7	NA	TRBD1	TRBV2	TGTGCGGGGCGGCAGGGGGCGGCCTACGAGCAGTACTTC	CAGRQGAAYEQYF
TRBJ2-7	NA	TRBD1	TRBV6-1	TGTGCCAGCAGTGAGGCCGGGACAGCGCCCTACGAGCAGTACTTC	CASSEAGTAPYEQYF
TRBJ2-7	NA	TRBD2	TRBV10-1	TGCGCCAGCAGTGATCCTAGCGGGGGGGTCTACGAGCAGTACTTC	CASSDPSGGVYEQYF
TRBJ2-7	NA	NA	TRBV3-1/TRBV3-2	TGTGCCAGCAGTCAAGGCCCGCGGACAGTCTCCTACGAGCAGTACTTC	CASSQGPRTVSYEQYF
TRBJ1-5	NA	NA	TRBV7-9	TGTGCCAGCAGCTCCGGGACACAGGGAATTAATCAGCCCCAGCATTTT	CASSSGTQGINQPQHF